This T cell receptor beta chain derives from a study of blood T cell repertoires in COVID-19. Study-level information: In each case, the material was cDNA or gDNA derived from T cells, B-cell-depleted T cells, or PBMCs.

This CDR3 is 14 amino acids long. V shed 0 bases and J shed 4 bases, with 8 bases lying between them. CDR1 LNHNV and CDR2 YYDKDF come from the germline V gene (reference sequence). Authors' processing steps: Amplified reference gene primers provided the basis for estimating nucleated cell counts. Assay: immunoSEQ multiplex PCR; the TCRdb copy retains only in-frame clones and omits some. The V and J calls and the clone size are those of that table, but D and trimming were determined from the DNA. The sample holds about 300,000 clones, approximately 86% seen once. Two negative PCRs, clearance, or symptom resolution were required of recovered Cohort 3 donors.

The receptor was isolated from a woman between 18 and 29 years old who had recovered from COVID-19. The material sequenced was PBMCs or T cells enriched from blood (not recorded which). The J gene is TRBJ2-3, the V gene TRBV15; D is unclear. The CDR3 DNA follows: TGTGCCACCAGCAGAGATTGGGCTCCAGATACGCAGTATTTT. This gives the protein CATSRDWAPDTQYF.